These 2 T cell receptor beta chains came from one sample sequenced in a study of blood T cell repertoires in COVID-19. This table comes from immunoSEQ multiplex PCR, and its TCRdb copy is limited to in-frame clones, with some not included. The sample gives 35,000 to 45,000 clones, approximately 86% of which show up once; 15% to 20% is in the top ten. Material: peripheral blood. The receptors derive from a man between 65 and 80 years old with acute or convalescent COVID-19.

The genes are TRBV9 and TRBJ2-1; D is undetermined. CDR1 and CDR2 (germline): SGDLS, YYNGEE. V shed 0 bases and J shed 8 bases, with 15 bases lying between them. The CDR3 covers 15 residues. The CDR3 spells CASSVGAFRSDEQFF. In nucleotides, the CDR3 is TGTGCCAGCAGCGTAGGAGCTTTTCGGTCCGATGAGCAGTTCTTC.

The genes are TRBV6-5 and TRBJ1-3; D gene unclear. CDR1 MNHEY and CDR2 SVGAGI come from the germline V gene. This CDR3 spans 15 amino acids. Trimming stripped 0 bases from V and 3 bases from J, with 9 bases between. This CDR3 is CASSYSHQFGNTIYF. CDR3 sequence (DNA): TGTGCCAGCAGTTACTCACACCAGTTTGGAAACACCATATATTTT.